This T cell receptor (beta chain) was sequenced in a study of cytotoxic CD8 clonotypes in ibrutinib-treated CLL. Overall study: Responses: some 24 partial, 2 complete; after median 68 months, about 15 stayed remitted, around twelve progressed.

Generated by immunoSEQ multiplex PCR, the TCRdb table keeps only in-frame clones and is missing some. The table records under 200,000 clones, around 80% of them present only once. This clone was counted once. The antigen is unknown. Deletions cut 6 bases from V and 3 bases from J, with 17 bases between. This CDR3 has 15 residues. Germline values: CDR1 MRHNA, CDR2 SNTAGT. Study-level findings and limits: The clonality rise at ibrutinib response reflected private clonotype expansion. Higher clonality was seen at ibrutinib response and a return toward baseline at progression.

The TCR comes from a human donor with chronic lymphocytic leukemia. The gene calls are TRBV6-4 and TRBJ1-1, with a weak D call TRBD1 (6 bases). The specimen comprised PBMCs, sampled after 24 months of ibrutinib treatment. The CDR3 spells CASRGAGTRDTEAFF. The CDR3, as DNA: TGTGCCAGCAGAGGAGCCGGGACAAGGGACACTGAAGCTTTCTTT.